Described below is a single TCR beta chain sequence and its context. The data were taken from a study of blood T cell repertoires in COVID-19. The germline V gene encodes CDR1 MNHEY and CDR2 SMNVEV (reference sequence). Losses at the gene ends were 6 bases for V and 6 bases for J; bases not matched to a gene: 12. This CDR3 region has 16 residues. TCRdb's table, derived via immunoSEQ multiplex PCR, lists solely in-frame clones and lacks some. This sample carries approximately 190,000 clones, under 85% of them seen once, and the ten largest clones take roughly 6.6%. The TCR was taken from a woman in her forties with acute or convalescent COVID-19. The source material was peripheral blood. The V gene is TRBV27, the J gene TRBJ2-3, with TRBD2 identical over 10 bases. In DNA form, the CDR3 reads TGTGCCAGCAGCCTGATACTAGCGGGGCCCGGGGATACGCAGTATTTT. Protein sequence: CASSLILAGPGDTQYF.